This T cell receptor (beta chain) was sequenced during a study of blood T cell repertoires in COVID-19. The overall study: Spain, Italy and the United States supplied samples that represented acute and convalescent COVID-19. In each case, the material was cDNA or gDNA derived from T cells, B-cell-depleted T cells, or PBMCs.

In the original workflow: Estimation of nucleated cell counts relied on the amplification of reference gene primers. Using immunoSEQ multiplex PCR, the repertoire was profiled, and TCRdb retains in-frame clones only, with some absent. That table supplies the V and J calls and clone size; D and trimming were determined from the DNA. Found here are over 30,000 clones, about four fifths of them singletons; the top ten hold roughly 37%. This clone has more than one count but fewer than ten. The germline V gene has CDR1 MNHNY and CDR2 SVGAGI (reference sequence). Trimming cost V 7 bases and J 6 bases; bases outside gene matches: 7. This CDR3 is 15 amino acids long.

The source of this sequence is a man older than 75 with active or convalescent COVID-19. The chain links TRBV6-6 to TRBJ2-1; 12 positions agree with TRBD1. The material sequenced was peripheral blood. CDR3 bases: TGTGCCAGCACCCCGGGACAGGGGGCGATCAATGAGCAGTTCTTC. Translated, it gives CASTPGQGAINEQFF.